The present entry profiles one T cell receptor (beta chain) with its context. The data derive from a study of blood T cell repertoires in COVID-19. On the study more broadly: Donors in the United States, Italy and Spain gave samples during acute or convalescent COVID-19.

How the authors handled the data: From reference gene primer amplification, estimates of nucleated cell counts were derived. Sequenced by immunoSEQ multiplex PCR; TCRdb stores in-frame clones only, minus some. Clone size and V and J calls were adopted from that table, with D and trimming inferred from the DNA. The sample carries about 230,000 clones, 81% recorded once. This CDR3 has 13 amino acids. Per germline, CDR1 SEHNR and CDR2 FQNEAQ (reference sequence). Losses at the gene ends were 6 bases for V and 8 bases for J; bases not matched to a gene: 9. The receptor was derived from an elderly woman with acute or convalescent COVID-19. The specimen sequenced was peripheral blood. V gene TRBV7-9 combines with J gene TRBJ1-2; 7 nucleotides match TRBD1. The CDR3 sequence is CASSLAGGRGYTF. The CDR3 DNA is TGTGCCAGCAGTTTGGCAGGGGGAAGGGGCTACACCTTC.